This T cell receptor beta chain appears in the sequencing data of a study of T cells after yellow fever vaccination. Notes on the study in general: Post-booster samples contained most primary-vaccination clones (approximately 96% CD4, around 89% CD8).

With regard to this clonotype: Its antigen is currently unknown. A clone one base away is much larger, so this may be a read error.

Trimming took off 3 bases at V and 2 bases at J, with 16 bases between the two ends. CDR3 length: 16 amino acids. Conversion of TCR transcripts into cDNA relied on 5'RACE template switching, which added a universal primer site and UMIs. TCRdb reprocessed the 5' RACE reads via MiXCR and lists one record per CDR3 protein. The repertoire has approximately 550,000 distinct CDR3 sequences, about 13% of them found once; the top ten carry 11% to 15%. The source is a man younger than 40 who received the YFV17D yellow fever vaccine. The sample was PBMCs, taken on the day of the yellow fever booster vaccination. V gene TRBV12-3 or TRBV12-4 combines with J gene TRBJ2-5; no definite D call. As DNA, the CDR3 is TGTGCCAGCAGTTTTGGTCTCCGGTGGGAACAAGAGACCCAGTACTTC. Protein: CASSFGLRWEQETQYF.